This T cell receptor (beta chain) stems from a study of T cell changes during pregnancy in multiple sclerosis. The ends lost 1 base at V and 8 bases at J; junction bases unmatched: 11. Per germline, CDR1 GTSNPN and CDR2 SVGIG (reference sequence). CDR3 length: 15 amino acids. Measured with immunoSEQ multiplex PCR; TCRdb has only the in-frame clones, and not every one. The sample contains 15,000 to 20,000 clones, 75% to 90% of which appear only once. V and J are TRBV30 and TRBJ2-1, with 7 nucleotides matching TRBD2. The sequence derives from a female donor in good health, enrolled as a control in a pregnancy study. The starting material was CD8+ T cells from peripheral blood mononuclear cells, obtained after pregnancy. Here the CDR3 reads CAWSGDYPPQDEQFF. In nucleotides, the CDR3 is TGTGCCTGGAGTGGGGACTACCCTCCGCAGGATGAGCAGTTCTTC.